Included here is one T cell receptor beta chain sequence, with context. Its target is unknown. In the same sample, other DNA sequences code for this CDR3. Only in-frame clones appear in the TCRdb table, and some are missing; sequencing was by immunoSEQ multiplex PCR. Counted here are 2 million to 3 million clones, just over 90% occurring once; the ten biggest clones make up 0.11% to 0.15%. All donors were healthy HIV-negative adults lacking recent acute infections or vaccinations. Germline V gene lookup returns CDR1 LNHNV and CDR2 YYDKDF (reference sequence). The CDR3 runs to 16 residues. V was pared by 1 base and J by 1 base, with 3 bases of the junction left unmatched. This sample was included in a study of shared clonotypes between healthy human individuals. Study-level findings and limits: The low donor count limited represented genetic and exposure-history diversity.

Sequencing was performed on naive CD4+ T cells sorted from blood. The subset was: CD45RA+ positively selected. The receptor was derived from a man aged 18 to 35 in good health. The chain has TRBV15 and TRBJ2-7, with 11 bases fitting TRBD2. The CDR3 region has the DNA TGTGCCACCAGCAGAGGCCTAGCGGGGGGTTCCTACGAGCAGTACTTC. As protein: CATSRGLAGGSYEQYF.